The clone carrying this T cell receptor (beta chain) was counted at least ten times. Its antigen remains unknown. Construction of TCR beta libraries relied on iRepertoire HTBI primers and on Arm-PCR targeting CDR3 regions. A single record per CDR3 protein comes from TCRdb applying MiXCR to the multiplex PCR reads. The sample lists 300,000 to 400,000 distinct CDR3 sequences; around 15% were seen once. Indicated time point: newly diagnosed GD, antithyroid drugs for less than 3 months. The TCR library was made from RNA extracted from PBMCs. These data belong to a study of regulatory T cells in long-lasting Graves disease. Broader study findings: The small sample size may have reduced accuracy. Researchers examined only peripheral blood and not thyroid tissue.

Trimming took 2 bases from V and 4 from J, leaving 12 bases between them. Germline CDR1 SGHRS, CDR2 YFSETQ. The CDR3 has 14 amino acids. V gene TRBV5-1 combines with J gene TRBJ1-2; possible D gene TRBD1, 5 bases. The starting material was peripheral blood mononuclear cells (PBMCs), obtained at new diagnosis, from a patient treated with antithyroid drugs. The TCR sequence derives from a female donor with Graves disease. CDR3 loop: CASSLGREAYGYTF. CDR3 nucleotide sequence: TGCGCCAGCAGCTTAGGCAGGGAAGCCTATGGCTACACCTTC.